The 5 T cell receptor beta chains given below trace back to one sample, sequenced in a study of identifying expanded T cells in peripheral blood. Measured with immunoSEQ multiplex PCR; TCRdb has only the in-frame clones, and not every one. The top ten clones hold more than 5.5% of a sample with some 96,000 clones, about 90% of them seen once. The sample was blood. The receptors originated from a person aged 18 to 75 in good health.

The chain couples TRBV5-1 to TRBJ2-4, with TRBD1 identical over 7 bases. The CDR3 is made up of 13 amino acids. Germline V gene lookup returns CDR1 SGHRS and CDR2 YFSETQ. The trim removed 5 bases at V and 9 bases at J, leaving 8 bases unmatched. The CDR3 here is CASRRQGESIQYF. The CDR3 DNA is TGCGCCAGCAGAAGACAGGGCGAAAGCATTCAGTACTTC.

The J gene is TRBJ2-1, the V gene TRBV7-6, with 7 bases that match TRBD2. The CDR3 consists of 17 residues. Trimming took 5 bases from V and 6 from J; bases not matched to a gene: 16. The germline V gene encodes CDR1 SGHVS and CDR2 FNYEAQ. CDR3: CASSAREMEVAGNEQFF. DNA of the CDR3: TGTGCCAGCAGCGCCCGGGAGATGGAGGTAGCGGGCAATGAGCAGTTCTTC.

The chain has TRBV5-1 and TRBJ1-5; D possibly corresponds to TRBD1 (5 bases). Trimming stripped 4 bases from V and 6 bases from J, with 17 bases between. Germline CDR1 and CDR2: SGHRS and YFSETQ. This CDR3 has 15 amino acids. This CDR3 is CASSPRGGEGQPQHF. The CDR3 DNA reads TGCGCCAGCAGCCCCCGGGGAGGGGAGGGTCAGCCCCAGCATTTT.

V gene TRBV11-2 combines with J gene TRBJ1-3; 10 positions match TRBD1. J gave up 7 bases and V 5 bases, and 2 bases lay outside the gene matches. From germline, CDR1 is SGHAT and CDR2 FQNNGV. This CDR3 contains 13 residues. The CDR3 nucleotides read TGTGCCAGCAGCCAGGACAGGGGGAACACCATATATTTT. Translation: CASSQDRGNTIYF.

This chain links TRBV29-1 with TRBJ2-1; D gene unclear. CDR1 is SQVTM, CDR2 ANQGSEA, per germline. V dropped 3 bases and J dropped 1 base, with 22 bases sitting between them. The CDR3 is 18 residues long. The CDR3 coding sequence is TGCAGCGTTGAGAGATTCGGGCCCCCGAGCAGTTCCTACAATGAGCAGTTCTTC. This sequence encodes CSVERFGPPSSSYNEQFF.